Presented here are 9 T cell receptor beta chains from one specimen sequenced in a study of T cells of healthy individuals. One entry per CDR3 protein, called by TCRdb with MiXCR from the 5' RACE reads. The sample has nearly 100,000 distinct CDR3 sequences, approximately 18% seen once. All receptors derive from a human donor in good health.

This clonotype was detected a few times. The chain recombines TRBV20-1 with TRBJ2-3, with 9 bases lining up with TRBD2. V shed 2 bases, J shed 1 base, and the junction held 1 base outside the gene matches. The CDR3 loop spans 14 amino acids. Germline V gene data show CDR1 as DFQATT and CDR2 as SNEGSKA (reference sequence). CDR3 sequence: CSARIAGGTDTQYF. CDR3 bases: TGCAGTGCTAGAATAGCGGGGGGCACAGATACGCAGTATTTT.

At least ten counts were recorded for this clonotype. The rearrangement uses TRBV14 and TRBJ2-7, with TRBD2 matching over 8 bases. The CDR3 contains 14 residues. CDR1 and CDR2 from the germline V gene are SGHDN and FVKESK. The ends lost 2 bases at V and 4 bases at J; junction bases unmatched: 4. The CDR3 sequence: CASSQLAGVYEQYF. DNA for the CDR3: TGTGCCAGCAGCCAACTAGCGGGCGTGTACGAGCAGTACTTC. Full variable domain (rest looked up from reference TRBV14 and TRBJ2-7): EAGVTQFPSHSVIEKGQTVTLRCDPISGHDNLYWYRRVMGKEIKFLLHFVKESKQDESGMPNNRFLAERTGGTYSTLKVQPAELEDSGVYFCASSQLAGVYEQYFGPGTRLTVT.

This clonotype was found many times. V gene TRBV29-1 combines with J gene TRBJ2-4; maybe TRBD1 (5 bases). V lost 0 bases, J lost 2 bases, and 8 bases lay in between. CDR1 and CDR2 (germline): SQVTM, ANQGSEA. The CDR3 contains 14 residues. CDR3 nucleotide sequence: TGCAGCGTTGAAGATCAGGGCTCCAAAAACATTCAGTACTTC. As protein: CSVEDQGSKNIQYF.

V gene TRBV3-1 combines with J gene TRBJ2-3; no clear D. Germline lookup yields CDR1 LGHDT and CDR2 YNNKEL (reference sequence). The CDR3 has 12 amino acids. Trimming cost V 1 base and J 7 bases, with 6 bases left between them. The CDR3 protein is CASSQVQYTQYF. The CDR3 nucleotides are TGTGCCAGCAGCCAAGTGCAATATACGCAGTATTTT.

CDR3 coding DNA: TGCAGCGCCATCTCAGGGACAGCAAAAAACATTCAGTACTTC. This codes for CSAISGTAKNIQYF. The chain has TRBV29-1 and TRBJ2-4, with 7 nucleotides matching TRBD1. V trimming: 7 bases; J trimming: 4 bases; junction bases outside the gene matches: 10. Germline V gives CDR1 SQVTM, CDR2 ANQGSEA. The CDR3 is made up of 14 amino acids.

This clonotype was observed at least ten times. The genes are TRBV6-2 or TRBV6-3 and TRBJ1-4; 8 positions agree with TRBD1. The CDR3 is made up of 15 amino acids. Trimming cost V 6 bases and J 8 bases; bases outside gene matches: 11. Germline loops: CDR1 MNHEY, CDR2 SVGEGT. DNA for the CDR3: TGTGCCAGCAGCCTCGCAGGACAGGGAGAAGAAAAACTGTTTTTT. Protein product: CASSLAGQGEEKLFF.

The V gene is TRBV5-6, the J gene TRBJ1-5; possible D gene TRBD1, 6 bases. V lost 1 base, J lost 7 bases, and 12 bases lay in between. CDR1 is SGHDT, CDR2 YYEEEE, per germline. The CDR3 is made up of 14 amino acids. CDR3 sequence reads: CASSLWGGGQPQHF. The CDR3 bases are TGTGCCAGCAGCTTGTGGGGGGGGGGCCAGCCCCAGCATTTT.

The chain carries TRBV5-1 and TRBJ1-2; D possibly corresponds to TRBD1 (5 bases). The V end was cut by 0 bases, the J end by 6 bases, with 12 bases between. Germline V gene lookup returns CDR1 SGHRS and CDR2 YFSETQ. The CDR3 is 14 residues long. CDR3 protein: CASSLANGADGYTF. Written as DNA, the CDR3 is TGCGCCAGCAGCTTGGCCAACGGGGCAGATGGCTACACCTTC.

This clonotype was detected ten times or more. This chain uses TRBV20-1 with TRBJ2-1, with 8 bases lining up with TRBD2. The CDR3 loop spans 14 amino acids. V shed 4 bases and J 8 bases; nucleotides not matched to a gene: 10. Per germline, CDR1 DFQATT and CDR2 SNEGSKA (reference sequence). The CDR3 spells CSATGSGRSDEQFF. The DNA for the CDR3 is TGCAGTGCTACCGGGAGCGGGAGAAGCGATGAGCAGTTCTTC.